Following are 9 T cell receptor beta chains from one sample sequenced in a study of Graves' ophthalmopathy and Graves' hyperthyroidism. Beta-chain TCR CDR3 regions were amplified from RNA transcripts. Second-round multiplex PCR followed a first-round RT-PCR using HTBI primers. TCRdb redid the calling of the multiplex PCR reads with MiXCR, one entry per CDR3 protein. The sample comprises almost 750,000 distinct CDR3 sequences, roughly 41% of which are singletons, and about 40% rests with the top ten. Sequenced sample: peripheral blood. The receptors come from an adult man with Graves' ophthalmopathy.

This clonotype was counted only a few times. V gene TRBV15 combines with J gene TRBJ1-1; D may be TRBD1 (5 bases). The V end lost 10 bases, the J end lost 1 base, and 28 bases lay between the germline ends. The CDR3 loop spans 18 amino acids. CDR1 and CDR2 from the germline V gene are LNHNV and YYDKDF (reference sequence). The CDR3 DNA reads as TGTGCCAGCAGTTACTCGCCGCCCATGTGTGGGGGGAACACTGAAGCTTTCTTT. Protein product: CASSYSPPMCGGNTEAFF.

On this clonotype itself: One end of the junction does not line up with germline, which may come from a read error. The CDR3 loop is CASRLAGGNQETQYF. DNA of the CDR3: TGTGCCAGCAGGCTAGCGGGGGGTAACCAAGAGACCCAGTACTTC. This chain connects TRBV10-2 to TRBJ2-5; 11 bases align to TRBD2. Germline values: CDR1 WSHSY, CDR2 SAAADI. The CDR3 is 15 residues long.

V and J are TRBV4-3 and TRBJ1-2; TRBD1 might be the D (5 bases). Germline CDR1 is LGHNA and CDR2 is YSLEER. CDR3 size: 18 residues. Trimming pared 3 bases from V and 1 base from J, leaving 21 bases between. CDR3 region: CASSHKRQGGDYNYGYTF. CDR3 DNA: TGCGCCAGCAGCCATAAGCGGCAGGGAGGGGATTATAACTATGGCTACACCTTC.

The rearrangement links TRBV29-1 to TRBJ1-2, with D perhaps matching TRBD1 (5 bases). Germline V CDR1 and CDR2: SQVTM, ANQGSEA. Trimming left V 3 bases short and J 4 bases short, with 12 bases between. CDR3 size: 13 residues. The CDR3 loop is CSVEAGTAYGYTF. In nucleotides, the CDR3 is TGCAGCGTTGAGGCCGGGACGGCCTATGGCTACACCTTC.

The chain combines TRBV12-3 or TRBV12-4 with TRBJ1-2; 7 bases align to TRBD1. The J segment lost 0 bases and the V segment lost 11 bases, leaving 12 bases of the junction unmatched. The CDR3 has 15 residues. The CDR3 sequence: CARSRRGEANYGYTF. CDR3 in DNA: TGTGCCCGTAGCCGCAGGGGGGAAGCTAACTATGGCTACACCTTC.

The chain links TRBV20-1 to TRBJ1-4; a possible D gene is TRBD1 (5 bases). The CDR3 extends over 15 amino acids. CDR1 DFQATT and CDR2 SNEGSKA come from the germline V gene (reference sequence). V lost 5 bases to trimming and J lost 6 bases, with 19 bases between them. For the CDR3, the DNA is TGCAGTGCTTCCCCCCCGCAGGGTCCAGATGAAAAACTGTTTTTT. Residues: CSASPPQGPDEKLFF.

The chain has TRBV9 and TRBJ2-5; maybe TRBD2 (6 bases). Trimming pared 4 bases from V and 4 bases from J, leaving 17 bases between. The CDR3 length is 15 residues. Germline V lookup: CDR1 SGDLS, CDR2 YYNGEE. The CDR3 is CASSPHVGGSETQYF. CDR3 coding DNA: TGTGCCAGCAGCCCTCATGTGGGGGGTTCAGAGACCCAGTACTTC. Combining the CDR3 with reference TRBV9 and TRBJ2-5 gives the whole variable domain DSGVTQTPKHLITATGQRVTLRCSPRSGDLSVYWYQQSLDQGLQFLIQYYNGEERAKGNILERFSAQQFPDLHSELNLSSLELGDSALYFCASSPHVGGSETQYFGPGTRLLVL.

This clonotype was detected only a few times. CDR3 amino acids: CASSSRQGAADGYTF. The CDR3 DNA reads TGTGCCAGCAGTTCACGACAGGGGGCGGCAGATGGCTACACCTTC. The chain is built from TRBV12-3 or TRBV12-4 and TRBJ1-2; TRBD1 agrees at 10 bases. The CDR3 covers 15 residues. V gave up 4 bases and J gave up 6 bases; unmatched junction bases: 8.

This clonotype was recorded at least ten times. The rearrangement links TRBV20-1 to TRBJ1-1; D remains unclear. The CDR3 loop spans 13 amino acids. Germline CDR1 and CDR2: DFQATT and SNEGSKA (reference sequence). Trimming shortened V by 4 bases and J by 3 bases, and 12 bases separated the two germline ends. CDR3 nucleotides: TGCAGTGCTAAGGGTCGTCGTCACACTGAAGCTTTCTTT. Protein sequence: CSAKGRRHTEAFF.